This T cell receptor beta chain was sequenced during a study of T cells in localized non-small cell lung cancer. Overall study findings and caveats: Without multi-region sequencing, intratumor heterogeneity could not be excluded. In adjacent lung, a median around 52 of the top 100 tumor clones were found. Uninvolved nearby lung showed the greatest T cell clonality, exceeding that found in tumor.

Germline CDR1 and CDR2: MNHNS and SASEGT. V was clipped by 3 bases and J by 3 bases; unmatched bases: 1. The CDR3 consists of 15 residues. Repertoires were generated with immunoSEQ multiplex PCR, while TCRdb's copy carries only in-frame clones and drops some. This sample has 50,000 to 75,000 clones, with approximately 90% found just once. Comment on this clone: Its antigen is unidentified.

This clonotype was obtained from a man aged 35-75 years with stage I lung adenocarcinoma. The genes are TRBV6-1 and TRBJ1-6, with TRBD1 identical over 8 bases. The material sequenced was peripheral blood, taken before any cancer treatment. CDR3 region: CASSDGTGYNSPLHF. The CDR3 DNA reads as TGTGCCAGCAGTGACGGGACAGGCTATAATTCACCCCTCCACTTT.